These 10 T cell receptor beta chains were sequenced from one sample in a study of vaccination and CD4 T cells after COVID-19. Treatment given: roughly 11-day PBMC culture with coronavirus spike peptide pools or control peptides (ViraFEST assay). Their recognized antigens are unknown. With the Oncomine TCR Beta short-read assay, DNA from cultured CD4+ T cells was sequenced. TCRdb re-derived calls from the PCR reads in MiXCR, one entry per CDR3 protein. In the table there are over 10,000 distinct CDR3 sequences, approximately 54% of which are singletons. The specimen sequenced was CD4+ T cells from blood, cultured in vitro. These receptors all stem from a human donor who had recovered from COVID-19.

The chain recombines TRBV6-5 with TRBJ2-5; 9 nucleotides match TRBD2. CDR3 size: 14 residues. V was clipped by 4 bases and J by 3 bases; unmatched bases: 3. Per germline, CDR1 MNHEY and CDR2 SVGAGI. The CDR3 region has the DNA TGTGCCAGCAGTTGGGGGACTAGCAAAGAGACCCAGTACTTC. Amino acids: CASSWGTSKETQYF.

For the CDR3, the DNA is TGCAGTGCCCTTAAGGGGAAAGTGGACGAGCAGTACTTC. Translating it yields CSALKGKVDEQYF. V is TRBV20-1 and J is TRBJ2-7; D might be TRBD1 (5 bases). Trimming removed 6 bases at V and 5 bases at J, with 17 bases between. The germline gives CDR1 DFQATT, CDR2 SNEGSKA (reference sequence). The CDR3 contains 13 residues.

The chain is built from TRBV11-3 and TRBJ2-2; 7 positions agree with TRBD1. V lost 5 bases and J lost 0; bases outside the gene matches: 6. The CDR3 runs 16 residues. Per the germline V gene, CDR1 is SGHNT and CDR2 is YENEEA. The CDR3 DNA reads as TGTGCCAGCAGCCCGACAGGGACAGCGAACACCGGGGAGCTGTTTTTT. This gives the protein CASSPTGTANTGELFF.

The CDR3 is CASSLYSGGYTF. CDR3 nucleotide sequence: TGTGCCAGCAGTTTGTACTCCGGAGGCTACACCTTC. The rearrangement uses TRBV12-3 or TRBV12-4 and TRBJ1-2, with D hard to call. Trimming stripped 3 bases from V and 8 bases from J, with 10 bases between. This CDR3 region has 12 residues.

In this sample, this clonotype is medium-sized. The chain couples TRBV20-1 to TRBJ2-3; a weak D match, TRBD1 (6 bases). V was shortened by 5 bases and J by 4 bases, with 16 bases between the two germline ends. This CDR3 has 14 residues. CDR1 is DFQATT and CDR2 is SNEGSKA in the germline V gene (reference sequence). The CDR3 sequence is CSAEAQGRPDTQYF. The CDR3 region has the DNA TGCAGTGCTGAGGCACAGGGTCGGCCAGATACGCAGTATTTT.

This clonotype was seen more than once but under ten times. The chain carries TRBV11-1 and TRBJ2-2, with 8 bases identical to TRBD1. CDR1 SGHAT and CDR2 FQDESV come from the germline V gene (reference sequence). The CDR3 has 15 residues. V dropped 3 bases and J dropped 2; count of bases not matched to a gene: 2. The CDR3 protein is CASSFPGGNTGELFF. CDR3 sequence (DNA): TGTGCCAGCAGCTTCCCAGGGGGCAACACCGGGGAGCTGTTTTTT.

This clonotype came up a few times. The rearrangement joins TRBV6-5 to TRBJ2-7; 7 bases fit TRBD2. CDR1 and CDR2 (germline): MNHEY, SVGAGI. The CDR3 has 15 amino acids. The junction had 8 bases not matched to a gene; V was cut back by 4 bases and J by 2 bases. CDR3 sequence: CASSSVAGSTYEQYF. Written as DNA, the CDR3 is TGTGCCAGCAGTTCCGTAGCGGGTTCCACCTACGAGCAGTACTTC.

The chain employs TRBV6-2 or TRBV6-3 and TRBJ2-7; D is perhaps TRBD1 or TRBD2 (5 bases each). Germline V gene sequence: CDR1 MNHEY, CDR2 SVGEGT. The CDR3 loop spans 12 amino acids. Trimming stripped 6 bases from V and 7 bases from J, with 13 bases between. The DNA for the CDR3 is TGTGCCAGCAGACCAGGGAGCTGGGAGCAGTACTTC. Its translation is CASRPGSWEQYF.

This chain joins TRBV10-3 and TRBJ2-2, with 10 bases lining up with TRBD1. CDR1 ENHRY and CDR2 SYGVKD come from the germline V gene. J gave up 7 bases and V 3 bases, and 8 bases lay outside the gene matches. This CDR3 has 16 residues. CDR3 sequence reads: CAISDSGQGRGGELFF. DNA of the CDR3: TGTGCCATCAGTGATTCGGGACAGGGGAGGGGCGGGGAGCTGTTTTTT.

DNA of the CDR3: TGCAGTGCTAGTCGCGGTTATGAAAAACTGTTTTTT. Translation gives CSASRGYEKLFF. V and J are TRBV20-1 and TRBJ1-4; D unclear. Germline loops: CDR1 DFQATT, CDR2 SNEGSKA (reference sequence). V lost 3 bases to trimming and J lost 6 bases, with 8 bases between them. CDR3 length: 12 residues.